A single sample gave rise to the 20 T cell receptor beta chains below, sequenced in a study of Ad26.COV2.S vaccination and SARS-CoV-2 variants. Generated by immunoSEQ multiplex PCR, the TCRdb table keeps only in-frame clones and is missing some. The repertoire holds around 250,000 clones, with about 87% as singletons. Specified treatment: approximately 18 received Ad26.COV2.S at low or high dose, single or two shots; roughly 5 received placebo; per-sample allocation not given. Sample collection was performed on day 63 after the first vaccine or placebo injection. The sample consisted of peripheral blood, taken in a trial of Ad26.COV2.S vaccine versus placebo. The receptors here all came from a person between 18 and 60 years old who received the Ad26.COV2.S COVID-19 vaccine or a placebo.

The rearrangement links TRBV10-2 to TRBJ2-1; D possibly corresponds to TRBD1 (6 bases). CDR1 is WSHSY, CDR2 SAAADI, per germline. V lost 3 bases and J 0 bases, leaving 12 bases between the germline ends. This CDR3 is built from 16 residues. The CDR3 nucleotides are TGCGCCAGCAGTGACTGGGGGCGGAGCTCCTACAATGAGCAGTTCTTC. The encoded protein is CASSDWGRSSYNEQFF.

This clone appeared a single time. The genes are TRBV2 and TRBJ2-1; D may be TRBD1 (5 bases). With 8 bases removed from V and 12 bases from J, the gap between germline ends came to 14 bases. This CDR3 has 11 amino acids. CDR1 is SNHLY and CDR2 is FYNNEI in the germline V gene. CDR3 nucleotide sequence: TGTGCCAGCGGTAATTGGCAGGGGCAGTTCTTC. Translated, it gives CASGNWQGQFF. Complete variable domain (other parts from reference TRBV2 and TRBJ2-1): EPEVTQTPSHQVTQMGQEVILRCVPISNHLYFYWYRQILGQKVEFLVSFYNNEISEKSEIFDDQFSVERPDGSNFTLKIRSTKLEDSAMYFCASGNWQGQFFGPGTRLTVL.

The chain combines TRBV27 with TRBJ2-6; perhaps TRBD1 as D (5 bases). The CDR3 has 16 residues. Germline CDR1 MNHEY, CDR2 SMNVEV (reference sequence). With 7 bases removed from V and 1 base from J, the gap between germline ends came to 14 bases. CDR3 nucleotides: TGTGCCAGCACCCTCTCAGGGCGATCTGGGGCCAACGTCCTGACTTTC. Its protein product is CASTLSGRSGANVLTF.

The chain has TRBV5-1 and TRBJ2-7, with 11 bases lining up with TRBD1. Germline CDR1 and CDR2: SGHRS and YFSETQ. The CDR3 consists of 14 residues. Trimming cost V 4 bases and J 5 bases; bases outside gene matches: 5. The CDR3 spells CASSQGQGANEQYF. CDR3 bases: TGCGCCAGCAGCCAAGGACAGGGGGCCAACGAGCAGTACTTC.

The chain employs TRBV5-1 and TRBJ2-3; D is possibly TRBD1 or TRBD2 (5 bases each). Germline V gene sequence: CDR1 SGHRS, CDR2 YFSETQ. The CDR3 is made up of 14 amino acids. V lost 3 bases to trimming and J lost 4 bases, with 12 bases between them. In DNA form, the CDR3 reads TGCGCCAGCAGCTCGACGAGGGGTGCAGATACGCAGTATTTT. Translated, it gives CASSSTRGADTQYF.

The chain uses TRBV6-5 and TRBJ1-1; tentatively, D is TRBD1 (5 bases). The V end was cut by 5 bases, the J end by 5 bases, with 15 bases between. The CDR3 spans 14 residues. Germline lookup yields CDR1 MNHEY and CDR2 SVGAGI. DNA of the CDR3: TGTGCCAGCAGTCCACATCGGGACGTAACTGAAGCTTTCTTT. It translates to CASSPHRDVTEAFF.

This clone showed up just once. The chain links TRBV7-2 to TRBJ1-5, with D unclear. The CDR3 spans 14 residues. V shed 1 base and J shed 5 bases, with 9 bases lying between them. In germline, CDR1 is SGHTA, CDR2 FQGNSA. As DNA, the CDR3 is TGTGCCAGCAGCTTAGGGGATTGGTATCAGCCCCAGCATTTT. Encoded protein: CASSLGDWYQPQHF.

This chain joins TRBV5-8 and TRBJ1-5; D ambiguous. The CDR3 extends over 14 amino acids. Trimming took off 2 bases at V and 4 bases at J, with 10 bases between the two ends. Germline V CDR1 and CDR2: SGHTS, YDEGEE. The CDR3 nucleotides are TGTGCCAGCAGCTTAGGCAGCCCGAATCAGCCCCAGCATTTT. Translated, it gives CASSLGSPNQPQHF.

This rearrangement joins TRBV28 to TRBJ2-2; perhaps TRBD2 as D (6 bases). The CDR3 is 15 residues long. The germline CDR1 and CDR2 sequences are MDHEN and SYDVKM. V lost 3 bases and J 7 bases, leaving 15 bases between the germline ends. The CDR3: CASSLLGGGDGELFF. CDR3 nucleotide sequence: TGTGCCAGCAGTTTGTTGGGAGGCGGAGACGGGGAGCTGTTTTTT.

The rearrangement uses TRBV27 and TRBJ2-7; tentative D call: TRBD2 (6 bases). With 5 bases removed from V and 3 bases from J, the gap between germline ends came to 20 bases. CDR3 length equals 16 residues. Germline V lookup: CDR1 MNHEY, CDR2 SMNVEV (reference sequence). CDR3 nucleotide sequence: TGTGCCAGCAGTCAACATTACAGCCCGGGGGACTACGAGCAGTACTTC. Amino acids: CASSQHYSPGDYEQYF.

The J gene is TRBJ2-7, the V gene TRBV11-2; D ambiguous. Germline CDR1 is SGHAT and CDR2 is FQNNGV. Trimming took off 1 base at V and 3 bases at J, with 4 bases between the two ends. This CDR3 is 12 amino acids long. CDR3 loop: CASSLVGYEQYF. The CDR3 bases are TGTGCCAGCAGCTTAGTTGGCTACGAGCAGTACTTC. The full variable domain, in which reference TRBV11-2 and TRBJ2-7 provide the parts outside the CDR3, is EAGVAQSPRYKIIEKRQSVAFWCNPISGHATLYWYQQILGQGPKLLIQFQNNGVVDDSQLPKDRFSAERLKGVDSTLKIQPAKLEDSAVYLCASSLVGYEQYFGPGTRLTVT.

This clone has only one observation. Compared with germline, one end of the junction differs, possibly owing to a read error. In the same sample, other DNA sequences code for this CDR3. The chain has TRBV3-1 (or the pseudogene TRBV3-2) and TRBJ2-5; D is uncertain. The V gene's germline CDR1 is LGHDT and CDR2 YNNKEL (reference sequence). The CDR3 is made up of 10 amino acids. The CDR3 DNA follows: TGTGCCAGCAGTCAAGAGACCCAGTACTTC. Residues: CASSQETQYF.

This CDR3 is CASSQRGSDEQFF. The DNA for the CDR3 is TGCGCCAGCAGCCAACGGGGGTCGGATGAGCAGTTCTTC. J is TRBJ2-1 and V is TRBV4-1; tentatively, D is TRBD2 (6 bases). Germline assignment: CDR1 MGHRA and CDR2 YSYEKL. The CDR3 runs 13 residues. V shed 2 bases and J shed 8 bases, with 10 bases lying between them.

The chain links TRBV6-5 to TRBJ1-4; 7 bases are shared with TRBD1. This CDR3 comprises 15 residues. CDR1 and CDR2 from the germline V gene are MNHEY and SVGAGI. V lost 3 bases to trimming and J lost 7 bases; unmatched junction nucleotides: 8. CDR3 amino acids: CASSYSAGGGEKLFF. The CDR3 nucleotides are TGTGCCAGCAGTTATTCTGCAGGGGGAGGTGAAAAACTGTTTTTT.

This clone was counted only a few times. This chain uses TRBV2 with TRBJ1-4; D possibly corresponds to TRBD1 (5 bases). The germline V gene encodes CDR1 SNHLY and CDR2 FYNNEI. Trimming took off 6 bases at V and 8 bases at J, with 16 bases between the two ends. This CDR3 region has 14 residues. CDR3 amino acids: CASRGQGVWEKLFF. The CDR3 nucleotides read TGTGCCAGCAGAGGCCAGGGAGTTTGGGAAAAACTGTTTTTT.

This chain links TRBV6-5 with TRBJ2-1; 12 bases match TRBD2. There are 15 residues in the CDR3. Germline V lookup: CDR1 MNHEY, CDR2 SVGAGI. Trimming removed 6 bases from V and 6 bases from J; junction bases left unmatched: 6. CDR3 DNA sequence: TGTGCCAGCAGCCCCCGACTAGCGGGAGCCAATGAGCAGTTCTTC. Translating it yields CASSPRLAGANEQFF.

V usage is TRBV6-5 and J usage is TRBJ2-7, with a tentative D call TRBD2 (6 bases). The germline gives CDR1 MNHEY, CDR2 SVGAGI. V lost 6 bases and J 4 bases, leaving 19 bases between the germline ends. The CDR3 length is 15 residues. The CDR3 protein is CASRREHAGLYEQYF. CDR3 in DNA: TGTGCCAGCAGGCGGGAACATGCGGGGTTATACGAGCAGTACTTC.

V and J are TRBV29-1 and TRBJ1-1; D unclear. Looked up from germline, CDR1 is SQVTM and CDR2 is ANQGSEA. CDR3 size: 12 residues. The V gene lost 2 bases and the J gene lost 1 base, with 5 bases spanning the gap. CDR3 loop: CSVELWNTEAFF. The CDR3 DNA is TGCAGCGTTGAACTGTGGAACACTGAAGCTTTCTTT.

V is TRBV5-6 and J is TRBJ1-6, with 9 bases that match TRBD1. With V trimmed by 2 bases and J by 7 bases, 1 base remained unmatched. The V gene's germline CDR1 is SGHDT and CDR2 YYEEEE. The CDR3 extends over 14 amino acids. The CDR3 nucleotides are TGTGCCAGCAGCTTACAGGGGGCGAATTCACCCCTCCACTTT. It encodes CASSLQGANSPLHF. The variable domain in full, completed from reference TRBV5-6 and TRBJ1-6, reads DAGVTQSPTHLIKTRGQQVTLRCSPKSGHDTVSWYQQALGQGPQFIFQYYEEEERQRGNFPDRFSGHQFPNYSSELNVNALLLGDSALYLCASSLQGANSPLHFGNGTRLTVT.

The rearrangement uses TRBV7-6 and TRBJ2-5; TRBD1 is a possible D gene (6 bases). Germline V gene lookup returns CDR1 SGHVS and CDR2 FNYEAQ. V was cut by 4 bases and J by 0 bases, with 15 bases left in between. The CDR3 sequence is 16 residues long. The CDR3 region is CASSSHRDNYQETQYF. CDR3 bases: TGTGCCAGCAGCTCACACCGGGACAACTACCAAGAGACCCAGTACTTC. The whole variable domain, remainder taken from reference TRBV7-6 and TRBJ2-5, is GAGVSQSPRYKVTKRGQDVALRCDPISGHVSLYWYRQALGQGPEFLTYFNYEAQQDKSGLPNDRFSAERPEGSISTLTIQRTEQRDSAMYRCASSSHRDNYQETQYFGPGTRLLVL.